Presented here are 2 T cell receptor beta chains from one specimen sequenced in a study of T cell repertoires in cytomegalovirus infection. MiXCR, applied by TCRdb to the reads, yields one record per CDR3 protein. The sample shows roughly 760,000 distinct CDR3 sequences, under 40% of them seen only once. Material for sequencing was PBMCs. The receptors originated from a human donor in good health (CMV status not recorded). Some clones in this sample may be carry-over from other donors' samples.

The J gene is TRBJ2-7, the V gene TRBV12-3 or TRBV12-4; 7 bases match TRBD1. Germline trimming cut 7 bases from V and 3 bases from J; bases unmatched to any gene: 12. CDR3 size: 15 residues. CDR3 sequence: CASTRTGARGYEQYF. The CDR3, as DNA: TGTGCCAGCACTAGGACAGGAGCCCGGGGCTACGAGCAGTACTTC.

This clonotype is a singleton in its sample. V is TRBV6-5 and J is TRBJ2-7; 7 positions match TRBD1. CDR3 size: 14 residues. Germline CDR1 is MNHEY and CDR2 is SVGAGI. V was pared by 6 bases and J by 3 bases, with 8 bases of the junction left unmatched. CDR3 region: CASRNRQGNYEQYF. CDR3 DNA sequence: TGTGCCAGCAGAAATAGACAGGGCAACTACGAGCAGTACTTC.